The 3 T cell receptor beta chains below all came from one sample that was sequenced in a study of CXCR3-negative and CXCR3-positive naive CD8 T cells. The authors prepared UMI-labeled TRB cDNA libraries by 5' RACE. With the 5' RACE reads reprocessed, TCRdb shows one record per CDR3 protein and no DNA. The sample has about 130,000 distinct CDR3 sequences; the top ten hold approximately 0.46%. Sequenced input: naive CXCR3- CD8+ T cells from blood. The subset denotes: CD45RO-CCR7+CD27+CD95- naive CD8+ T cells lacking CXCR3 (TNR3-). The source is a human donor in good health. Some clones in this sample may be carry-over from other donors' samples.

CDR3 sequence reads: CASSLSGRSDEQYF. V gene TRBV12-3 or TRBV12-4 combines with J gene TRBJ2-7; as DNA is missing, the TRBD1 call by TCRdb cannot be tested. The CDR3 extends over 14 amino acids.

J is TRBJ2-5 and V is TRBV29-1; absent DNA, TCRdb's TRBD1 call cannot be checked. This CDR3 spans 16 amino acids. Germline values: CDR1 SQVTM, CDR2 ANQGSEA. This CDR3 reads CSVEGGSGPLIETQYF.

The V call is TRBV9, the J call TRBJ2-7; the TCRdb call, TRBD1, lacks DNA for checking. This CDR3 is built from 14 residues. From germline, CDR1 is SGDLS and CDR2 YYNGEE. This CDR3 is CASSRGQGTYEQYF.